This TCR beta chain was observed in a study of shared clonotypes between healthy human individuals. As for the study in general: Each donor's CD4 naive and CD4 memory cells filled three plates apiece, CD8 naive two, and CD8 memory one.

Those who donated, Caucasian adults without exception, all lived in Nashville, Tennessee. Trimming pared 5 bases from V and 3 bases from J, leaving 5 bases between. The germline V gene has CDR1 MDHEN and CDR2 SYDVKM. The CDR3 is 11 amino acids. Libraries were prepared by immunoSEQ multiplex PCR; TCRdb keeps only in-frame clonotypes and omits some of them. The data hold 2 million to 2.5 million clones, with roughly 93% observed a single time. This sequence originates from a man in his late teens or twenties in good health. Some clones in this sample may be carry-over from other donors' samples. The V call is TRBV28, the J call TRBJ2-7; no firm D call. Sequencing used naive CD4+ T cells from PBMCs. Specified subset: CD45RA+ positively selected. CDR3 sequence: CASSMDYEQYF. DNA for the CDR3: TGTGCCAGCAGTATGGACTACGAGCAGTACTTC.